This T cell receptor (beta chain) was obtained from a study of regulatory T cells in long-lasting Graves disease. Turning to the study itself: The antithyroid drugs taken by newly diagnosed Graves' patients had been used for under 3 months.

This clonotype has just a few counts. Arm-PCR of CDR3 regions with iRepertoire HTBI primers generated TCR beta libraries. TCRdb redid the calling of the multiplex PCR reads with MiXCR, one entry per CDR3 protein. The repertoire consists of a few hundred thousand distinct CDR3 sequences, with approximately 10% occurring once and the leading ten covering approximately 19%. This CDR3 has 15 amino acids. CDR1 and CDR2 (germline): LNHDA, SQIVND (reference sequence). V dropped 5 bases and J dropped 7 bases, with 18 bases sitting between them. Time point noted: newly diagnosed GD, antithyroid drugs for less than 3 months. Making the TCR library involved RNA that had been extracted from PBMCs. In Xi'an, China, an endocrinology department was the source of patients. These data also formed part of another study, on T cells in Graves' hyperthyroidism and ophthalmopathy.

This TCR was sampled from a woman aged 18 to 35 with Graves disease. The chain links TRBV19 to TRBJ2-1, with D perhaps matching TRBD1 (6 bases). The sample here was peripheral blood mononuclear cells (PBMCs), taken at new diagnosis, from a patient treated with antithyroid drugs. The CDR3 region is CASSWGQTHWNEQFF. The CDR3 DNA reads as TGTGCCAGTAGTTGGGGGCAGACCCACTGGAATGAGCAGTTCTTC.